Sequencing of this T cell receptor beta chain was carried out in a study of beta chain features in type 1 diabetes. General study findings and limits: Shortening that was moderate but significant affected the TCRB CDR3s of Type 1 diabetes patients in all four CD4+ subsets. Type 1 diabetes patients had VDJ junctions that carried fewer insertions and more deletions.

The V end lost 8 bases, the J end lost 0 bases, and 8 bases lay between the germline ends. Germline V gene data show CDR1 as MDHEN and CDR2 as SYDVKM. CDR3 length equals 14 residues. All of the isolated RNA was reverse transcribed, so expressed TCRB transcripts were sequenced. Here immunoSEQ multiplex PCR was the method, and the copy in TCRdb shows in-frame clones only, minus some. The table has hundreds of thousands of clones, over 12% seen once. Averaging approximately 0.11 L, one heparinised blood draw was given by each donor. Turning to this clone: Its antigen is not identified.

Sample: naive CD4+ T cells from blood. This chain links TRBV28 with TRBJ2-6; D gene ambiguous. The clonotype comes from a young man with type 1 diabetes. The CDR3 is CASFPGSGANVLTF. The CDR3, as DNA: TGTGCCAGCTTCCCCGGCTCTGGGGCCAACGTCCTGACTTTC.